What follows describes a single T cell receptor (beta chain). These data belong to a study of blood T cell repertoires in COVID-19. The V end was cut by 5 bases, the J end by 4 bases, with 23 bases between. Germline V gene data show CDR1 as SGHNT and CDR2 as YENEEA. The CDR3 consists of 17 residues. Per the study methods: Nucleated cell number was recorded as an estimate derived from reference gene primer amplification. The assay was immunoSEQ multiplex PCR, and TCRdb's table has in-frame clones only and misses some. The V and J calls and the clone size are those of that table, but D and trimming were determined from the DNA. The table lists some 150,000 clones, around 90% of them singletons.

The V gene is TRBV11-3, the J gene TRBJ1-1, with D maybe TRBD1 (6 bases). Input material: peripheral blood. This sequence originates from a man in his 60s with acute or convalescent COVID-19. CDR3 loop: CASSIGTPSFYGTEAFF. The DNA for the CDR3 is TGTGCCAGCAGCATAGGGACACCCAGTTTTTATGGCACTGAAGCTTTCTTT.